This TCR beta chain derives from a study of blood T cell repertoires in COVID-19. In the study overall: The United States, Italy and Spain were the sources of the acute and convalescent COVID-19 samples. T cells, B-cell-depleted T cells, or PBMCs provided the cDNA or gDNA that served as material.

V lost 0 bases and J 6 bases, leaving 18 bases between the germline ends. CDR3 size: 16 residues. Germline CDR1 reads SQVTM; CDR2 reads ANQGSEA. Seattle participants joined during active infection and were tracked over time. Some clones are missing from TCRdb's copy, which holds only in-frame ones; the method was immunoSEQ multiplex PCR. The sample has more than 200,000 clones; about 90% are singletons. The chain employs TRBV29-1 and TRBJ2-1; possibly TRBD1 for D (6 bases). Sequencing was carried out using peripheral blood. The receptor comes from a man aged 25 to 45 with COVID-19, enrolled during active disease. The CDR3 loop reads CSVEEVNRVGVNEQFF. DNA for the CDR3: TGCAGCGTTGAAGAAGTAAACAGGGTGGGCGTCAATGAGCAGTTCTTC.